This TCR beta chain was captured by sequencing in a study of shared clonotypes between healthy human individuals. Study information: Contributing individuals were two females and a few males aged 18 to 49.

V shed 2 bases and J 9 bases; nucleotides not matched to a gene: 6. The CDR3 runs 15 residues. Germline-derived CDR1 and CDR2 are KGHSH and LQKENI. Repertoires were generated with immunoSEQ multiplex PCR, while TCRdb's copy carries only in-frame clones and drops some. This sample has about a million clones; more than 65% occur once, and the top ten carry approximately 1.5%. Donors comprised only Caucasian adults living in Nashville, Tennessee. The source is a man aged 18 to 29 in good health. The specimen sequenced was memory CD4+ T cells sorted from blood. Subset denoted: CD45RA-negative fraction. This chain connects TRBV18 to TRBJ1-6, with 8 bases that match TRBD1. The CDR3 DNA is TGTGCCAGCTCACCAAGTCAGGGGGCATTTTCACCCCTCCACTTT. Its translation: CASSPSQGAFSPLHF.